Listed here are 9 T cell receptor beta chains from one sample, sequenced in a study of immune evolution from preneoplasia to lung adenocarcinoma. The data were produced by immunoSEQ multiplex PCR, yet TCRdb's version contains in-frame clones alone and is incomplete. The table lists about 5,400 clones, 70% to 90% of them singletons, with around 3.2% in the top ten. Sequencing was carried out using FFPE invasive lung adenocarcinoma tissue. Receptor source: a person aged 50-75 years with lung adenocarcinoma.

This clone occurred once. The V gene is TRBV6-1, the J gene TRBJ2-5; maybe TRBD1 (5 bases). Germline CDR1 and CDR2: MNHNS and SASEGT. This CDR3 comprises 14 residues. V gave up 1 base and J gave up 8 bases, with 14 bases separating them. CDR3 region: CASSEGYQTDTQYF. CDR3 nucleotides: TGTGCCAGCAGTGAAGGATACCAGACAGACACCCAGTACTTC.

The genes are TRBV14 and TRBJ2-1; unclear D gene. Germline CDR1 is SGHDN and CDR2 is FVKESK. There are 16 residues in the CDR3. V dropped 0 bases and J dropped 0 bases, with 9 bases sitting between them. CDR3 bases: TGTGCCAGCAGCCAAGATCCAGGATACTCCTACAATGAGCAGTTCTTC. Protein product: CASSQDPGYSYNEQFF.

The chain couples TRBV4-2 to TRBJ1-2; D unclear. CDR1 is LGHNA and CDR2 is YNFKEQ in the germline V gene. CDR3 length: 12 residues. V was pared by 4 bases and J by 8 bases, with 11 bases between. CDR3 sequence (DNA): TGTGCCAGCAGCCTCACGGGAGGGGGCTACACCTTC. As protein: CASSLTGGGYTF.

The chain uses TRBV30 and TRBJ1-3, with D unclear. CDR1 GTSNPN and CDR2 SVGIG come from the germline V gene (reference sequence). The length of the CDR3 is 15 residues. V lost 1 base and J lost 0, with 10 bases in between. CDR3 protein: CAWSEHLSSGNTIYF. CDR3 coding DNA: TGTGCCTGGAGTGAACACCTGAGCTCTGGAAACACCATATATTTT.

The V and J genes are TRBV19 and TRBJ1-2; 7 bases are shared with TRBD1. This CDR3 is built from 13 residues. V lost 2 bases and J lost 8; bases outside the gene matches: 5. The germline gives CDR1 LNHDA, CDR2 SQIVND (reference sequence). The CDR3 region is CASSITGGGGYTF. The CDR3 nucleotides are TGTGCCAGTAGTATAACTGGAGGGGGCGGCTACACCTTC.

The V gene is TRBV28, the J gene TRBJ1-4; D gene uncertain. The CDR3 has 14 residues. Germline V lookup: CDR1 MDHEN, CDR2 SYDVKM. Trimming stripped 4 bases from V and 4 bases from J, with 10 bases between. DNA for the CDR3: TGTGCCAGCAGTTCCGGGCCCCATAATGAAAAACTGTTTTTT. Amino acids: CASSSGPHNEKLFF.

V usage is TRBV30 and J usage is TRBJ2-7; 10 bases align to TRBD1. V dropped 0 bases and J dropped 1; count of bases not matched to a gene: 9. Per germline, CDR1 GTSNPN and CDR2 SVGIG (reference sequence). The CDR3 covers 17 residues. The CDR3 here is CAWSVLVTGGESYEQYF. The DNA for the CDR3 is TGTGCCTGGAGTGTACTCGTGACAGGGGGCGAGTCCTACGAGCAGTACTTC.

This clone was seen only a few times. The rearrangement uses TRBV5-4 and TRBJ1-1; D is uncertain. Looked up from germline, CDR1 is SGHNT and CDR2 is YYREEE (reference sequence). V lost 3 bases to trimming and J lost 3 bases, with 12 bases between them. CDR3 length equals 14 residues. CDR3 sequence: CASSSWGFDTEAFF. The CDR3 bases are TGTGCCAGCAGCTCGTGGGGTTTTGACACTGAAGCTTTCTTT.

The CDR3 DNA reads TGTGCCAGCAGTTCCGGGACTATCGGAGAGAACACCGGGGAGCTGTTTTTT. Translation: CASSSGTIGENTGELFF. The V call is TRBV7-9, the J call TRBJ2-2, with TRBD2 identical over 7 bases. The germline V gene encodes CDR1 SEHNR and CDR2 FQNEAQ (reference sequence). V lost 6 bases and J lost 1; bases outside the gene matches: 11. CDR3 length: 17 residues.